This T cell receptor beta chain is from a study of T cell repertoires in cytomegalovirus infection. There are a few counts of this clonotype. TCRdb reprocessed the reads with MiXCR, giving one entry per CDR3 protein. The table records a few hundred thousand distinct CDR3 sequences, roughly an eighth of them present only once. With V trimmed by 4 bases and J by 1 base, 6 bases remained unmatched. The CDR3 totals 15 residues. CDR1 is SGHDN and CDR2 is FVKESK in the germline V gene. Material: PBMCs. The sequence came from a human donor in good health (CMV status not recorded). Some clones in this sample may be carry-over from other donors' samples. V and J are TRBV14 and TRBJ1-1, with 7 bases lining up with TRBD1. CDR3 in DNA: TGTGCCAGCAGCCCACTCCGGGACAGGAACACTGAAGCTTTCTTT. Translating it yields CASSPLRDRNTEAFF.